The TCR beta chain described here comes from a study of T cell responses to AZD1222 COVID-19 vaccine. General study results and limits: Nearly half of the spike-specific TCRs reportedly recognize variant regions that carry no mutations.

Germline V gene sequence: CDR1 KGHDR, CDR2 SFDVKD. Trimming took 7 bases from V and 0 from J, leaving 8 bases between them. The CDR3 loop spans 13 amino acids. Data came from immunoSEQ multiplex PCR; TCRdb stores just in-frame clones and leaves some out. The table has some 140,000 clones, 80% to 95% seen once. Recipients boosted at about 4 weeks or about 12 weeks are pooled. On this clone: Its specificity is unknown.

The sample was peripheral blood, taken 28 days after the second AZD1222 dose. The rearrangement uses TRBV24-1 and TRBJ1-2; a weak D match, TRBD1 (5 bases). This TCR was sampled from an adult who received the AZD1222 COVID-19 vaccine. The DNA of the CDR3 is TGTGCCACCAGGGACAATACTAACTATGGCTACACCTTC. This translates into CATRDNTNYGYTF.